The next 28 T cell receptor beta chains were all read from a single sample in a study of patients and donors after allogeneic stem cell transplantation (dated by TCRdb to 2018 to 2021). Libraries were prepared through RT-PCR. For sequencing, a NextSeq 550 was employed. TCRdb redid the processing of the public reads, applying fastp at Q25 and MiXCR, and retained in-frame beta chains. Every entry covers one CDR3 protein and lists the most common genes and DNA from its rows. In all, the sample holds 150,000 to 200,000 distinct CDR3 sequences, and approximately 22% of those were seen once. Of the sample, roughly 26% is held by the ten largest clones. The specimen was blood, either unsorted or a sorted T cell fraction (not recorded which). The receptors here all came from a human donor who was either an allogeneic HSCT recipient or a stem cell or donor lymphocyte infusion donor (not recorded which). It is not recorded whose cells these are; they may come from a transplant donor.

In this sample, this clonotype turned up many times. This chain connects TRBV4-1 to TRBJ1-5; D gene uncertain. Deletions cut 4 bases from V and 0 bases from J, with 7 bases between. Germline CDR1 MGHRA, CDR2 YSYEKL. The CDR3 totals 14 residues. The CDR3 DNA is TGCGCCAGCAGCCTTGAACGTAGCAATCAGCCCCAGCATTTT. The encoded protein is CASSLERSNQPQHF.

This clonotype appeared a single time. The CDR3 DNA follows: TGTGCCAGCAGCGTCTCCCGGCGCACAGATACGCAGTATTTT. Amino acids: CASSVSRRTDTQYF. The gene calls are TRBV9 and TRBJ2-3; D gene unclear. CDR3 size: 14 residues. Germline loops: CDR1 SGDLS, CDR2 YYNGEE. Trimming removed 2 bases from V and 1 base from J, with 8 bases in between.

This clonotype occurred a few times. V is TRBV29-1 and J is TRBJ2-5, with 8 bases matching TRBD1. CDR3 length: 15 residues. Germline V CDR1 and CDR2: SQVTM, ANQGSEA. V was clipped by 6 bases and J by 2 bases; unmatched bases: 11. CDR3 protein: CSVAFRDRRQETQYF. CDR3 DNA: TGCAGCGTCGCCTTCAGGGACAGGAGGCAAGAGACCCAGTACTTC.

This clonotype appeared a few times. The chain's CDR3 is CASSQADGGIAGYTF. CDR3 coding DNA: TGTGCCAGCTCGCAAGCCGATGGGGGAATTGCTGGCTACACCTTC. The V and J genes are TRBV18 and TRBJ1-2; tentatively, D is TRBD1 (5 bases). The CDR3 is made up of 15 amino acids. The ends were cut back, 6 bases at V and 7 bases at J, with 21 bases in the middle. CDR1 and CDR2 from the germline V gene are KGHSH and LQKENI.

The chain uses TRBV2 and TRBJ2-3; D is possibly TRBD1 or TRBD2 (5 bases each). CDR3 length: 15 residues. In germline, CDR1 is SNHLY, CDR2 FYNNEI. The germline V and J ends were trimmed by 4 bases and 2 bases, with 13 bases remaining between them. The CDR3 nucleotides read TGTGCCAGCAGTGGAATGGGACGGGACACAGATACGCAGTATTTT. It codes for CASSGMGRDTDTQYF. The full variable domain, rest sourced from reference TRBV2 and TRBJ2-3, is EPEVTQTPSHQVTQMGQEVILRCVPISNHLYFYWYRQILGQKVEFLVSFYNNEISEKSEIFDDQFSVERPDGSNFTLKIRSTKLEDSAMYFCASSGMGRDTDTQYFGPGTRLTVL.

This clonotype was recorded a few times. The rearrangement uses TRBV12-3 or TRBV12-4 and TRBJ1-2; D is perhaps TRBD1 (5 bases). The CDR3 runs 13 residues. V dropped 6 bases and J dropped 4 bases, with 12 bases sitting between them. Here the CDR3 reads CASSGRGAYGYTF. CDR3 DNA sequence: TGTGCCAGCAGCGGACGAGGGGCCTATGGCTACACCTTC.

This clonotype was picked up many times. The chain employs TRBV20-1 and TRBJ1-1, with D unresolved. Deletions cut 5 bases from V and 2 bases from J, with 12 bases between. Per germline, CDR1 DFQATT and CDR2 SNEGSKA (reference sequence). The CDR3 length is 13 residues. The CDR3 loop is CSAPSTGNTEAFF. As DNA, the CDR3 is TGCAGTGCTCCCTCGACCGGTAACACTGAAGCTTTCTTT.

This clonotype has only a few counts. The chain is built from TRBV7-9 and TRBJ1-1, with D possibly matching TRBD1 (5 bases). Trimming cost V 3 bases and J 0 bases, with 8 bases left between them. Germline V gives CDR1 SEHNR, CDR2 FQNEAQ (reference sequence). This CDR3 contains 14 residues. The CDR3 bases are TGTGCCAGCAGCTTGGGACTAATGAACACTGAAGCTTTCTTT. Protein product: CASSLGLMNTEAFF.

This clonotype has only one observation. This sequence may be a read error, since a much larger clone differs from it by one base. The chain joins TRBV5-1 to TRBJ1-1; no firm D call. This CDR3 contains 14 residues. From germline, CDR1 is SGHRS and CDR2 YFSETQ. CDR3 protein: CASSLGPANTESFF. The CDR3 DNA reads as TGCGCCAGCAGCTTGGGGCCCGCGAACACTGAATCTTTCTTT.

The V call is TRBV19, the J call TRBJ2-3; D is undetermined. Trimming left V 4 bases short and J 0 bases short, with 11 bases between. The CDR3 extends over 15 amino acids. Germline lookup yields CDR1 LNHDA and CDR2 SQIVND (reference sequence). CDR3 loop: CASSTVAFSTDTQYF. For the CDR3, the DNA is TGTGCCAGTAGTACTGTGGCGTTCAGCACAGATACGCAGTATTTT.

The chain has TRBV12-3 or TRBV12-4 and TRBJ2-3; no clear D. The CDR3 sequence is 14 residues long. V lost 6 bases and J lost 2, with 12 bases in between. CDR3 DNA: TGTGCCAGCAGCCCCCTGTTAAACACAGATACGCAGTATTTT. Translation: CASSPLLNTDTQYF.

This rearrangement joins TRBV5-1 to TRBJ2-1, with unresolved D. V was cut by 4 bases and J by 0 bases, with 5 bases left in between. CDR3 length equals 13 residues. Germline V lookup: CDR1 SGHRS, CDR2 YFSETQ. The CDR3 sequence: CASSGDSYNEQFF. The CDR3 DNA is TGCGCCAGCAGCGGGGACTCCTACAATGAGCAGTTCTTC.

This clonotype was seen many times. The V call is TRBV25-1, the J call TRBJ1-1; D is ambiguous. This CDR3 is built from 11 residues. CDR1 and CDR2 from the germline V gene are MGHDK and SYGVNS. The ends were cut back, 8 bases at V and 1 base at J, with 5 bases in the middle. In nucleotides, the CDR3 is TGTGCCAGCCTCGGGAACACTGAAGCTTTCTTT. It specifies CASLGNTEAFF.

This clonotype occurred a few times. The chain uses TRBV2 and TRBJ1-6, with 9 bases fitting TRBD1. The CDR3 is 13 residues long. Germline assignment: CDR1 SNHLY and CDR2 FYNNEI. The J segment lost 10 bases and the V segment lost 11 bases, leaving 9 bases of the junction unmatched. CDR3 region: CAAWTGATSPLHF. CDR3 in DNA: TGTGCCGCCTGGACAGGGGCGACCTCACCCCTCCACTTT.

The chain carries TRBV5-1 and TRBJ2-1; 10 nucleotides match TRBD2. The CDR3 extends over 16 amino acids. Germline V gives CDR1 SGHRS, CDR2 YFSETQ. J was trimmed by 8 bases and V by 1 base; bases with no gene match: 9. For the CDR3, the DNA is TGCGCCAGCAGCTTGTTCCTAGCGGGGGTTTCGGATGAGCAGTTCTTC. It is translated as CASSLFLAGVSDEQFF.

This clonotype was seen more than once but under ten times. The CDR3 spells CASSSSLGIYEQYF. CDR3 nucleotides: TGTGCCAGCAGCTCCTCCCTCGGGATCTACGAGCAGTACTTC. The J gene is TRBJ2-7, the V gene TRBV7-9, with D tentatively TRBD2 (5 bases). Trimming took off 4 bases at V and 3 bases at J, with 13 bases between the two ends. CDR1 and CDR2 from the germline V gene are SEHNR and FQNEAQ (reference sequence). The CDR3 has 14 residues.

This clonotype was detected a few times. V usage is TRBV4-2 and J usage is TRBJ2-7, with a possible D match to TRBD2 (5 bases). The germline gives CDR1 LGHNA, CDR2 YNFKEQ. Trimming shortened V by 0 bases and J by 1 base, and 10 bases separated the two germline ends. This CDR3 is built from 15 residues. Written as DNA, the CDR3 is TGTGCCAGCAGCCAAGAGGACTCCCAATCCTACGAGCAGTACTTC. This gives the protein CASSQEDSQSYEQYF.

This clonotype was found many times. This chain uses TRBV7-2 with TRBJ1-3; D call uncertain. V was clipped by 0 bases and J by 0 bases, with 9 bases between them. This CDR3 contains 16 residues. Germline CDR1 and CDR2: SGHTA and FQGNSA. DNA of the CDR3: TGTGCCAGCAGCTTAGCAGGCGCCGCCTCTGGAAACACCATATATTTT. Amino acids: CASSLAGAASGNTIYF.

This clonotype occurred a few times. The chain joins TRBV7-2 to TRBJ2-3, with 9 nucleotides matching TRBD1. The ends lost 4 bases at V and 2 bases at J; junction bases unmatched: 4. The CDR3 is made up of 15 amino acids. Germline V gives CDR1 SGHTA, CDR2 FQGNSA. CDR3 amino acids: CASSSGQGNTDTQYF. The CDR3 DNA reads as TGTGCCAGCAGCTCCGGACAGGGGAACACAGATACGCAGTATTTT.

This clonotype showed up many times. The chain carries TRBV7-9 and TRBJ1-1; the D gene is possibly TRBD1 (5 bases). The CDR3 has 16 amino acids. Trimming stripped 5 bases from V and 4 bases from J, with 20 bases between. Germline V gives CDR1 SEHNR, CDR2 FQNEAQ (reference sequence). The CDR3 sequence is CASSPRTIGAVTEAFF. The CDR3, as DNA: TGTGCCAGCAGCCCCCGAACCATAGGGGCGGTCACTGAAGCTTTCTTT.

The chain couples TRBV5-1 to TRBJ2-2, with D tentatively TRBD1 (5 bases). This CDR3 is 14 amino acids long. The V end was cut by 1 base, the J end by 5 bases, with 9 bases between. Germline CDR1 is SGHRS and CDR2 is YFSETQ. CDR3 sequence (DNA): TGCGCCAGCAGCTTGCCCAGGGCTACCGGGGAGCTGTTTTTT. Protein: CASSLPRATGELFF.

The chain recombines TRBV20-1 with TRBJ1-4; weak D call: TRBD1 (5 bases). In germline, CDR1 is DFQATT, CDR2 SNEGSKA (reference sequence). Trimming stripped 3 bases from V and 4 bases from J, with 24 bases between. The CDR3 has 18 amino acids. CDR3 loop: CSARDFRGATVINEKLFF. In DNA form, the CDR3 reads TGCAGTGCTAGGGATTTTCGAGGGGCGACCGTTATTAATGAAAAACTGTTTTTT.

This chain uses TRBV6-5 with TRBJ2-7, with D possibly matching TRBD1 (5 bases). Germline V gene lookup returns CDR1 MNHEY and CDR2 SVGAGI. V was pared by 6 bases and J by 0 bases, with 15 bases between. The CDR3 runs to 15 residues. This chain's CDR3 is CASSRMTVPSYEQYF. In DNA form, the CDR3 reads TGTGCCAGCAGCCGGATGACAGTGCCCTCCTACGAGCAGTACTTC.

In its sample, this clonotype was seen many times. The V gene is TRBV12-3 or TRBV12-4, the J gene TRBJ1-4; perhaps TRBD1 as D (6 bases). V was trimmed by 5 bases and J by 4 bases, leaving 14 bases between them. The CDR3 consists of 15 residues. The CDR3 nucleotides are TGTGCCAGCAGTCCCCCGACAGGTTTTAATGAAAAACTGTTTTTT. Encoded protein: CASSPPTGFNEKLFF.

The sample holds a few counts of this clonotype. The gene calls are TRBV29-1 and TRBJ2-7; D might be TRBD1 (5 bases). V was clipped by 5 bases and J by 4 bases, with 9 bases between them. The V gene's germline CDR1 is SQVTM and CDR2 ANQGSEA. The CDR3 extends over 11 amino acids. The CDR3 is CSVTTGYEQYF. CDR3 nucleotide sequence: TGCAGCGTTACAACAGGATACGAGCAGTACTTC.

This clonotype has just a few counts. The chain combines TRBV29-1 with TRBJ2-2; D is perhaps TRBD1 (6 bases). Trimming removed 6 bases at V and 1 base at J, with 12 bases between. Germline lookup yields CDR1 SQVTM and CDR2 ANQGSEA. The CDR3 consists of 14 residues. The CDR3 DNA reads as TGCAGCGTCGCCGGGACACTGAACACCGGGGAGCTGTTTTTT. It codes for CSVAGTLNTGELFF.

This clonotype showed up just a few times. The chain carries TRBV12-3 or TRBV12-4 and TRBJ2-5; no firm D call. V lost 3 bases and J lost 2, with 16 bases in between. CDR3 length: 16 amino acids. The CDR3 here is CASSLNYQGGQETQYF. CDR3 coding DNA: TGTGCCAGCAGTTTGAACTACCAAGGTGGGCAAGAGACCCAGTACTTC.

The CDR3 loop is CSARVVIVGGISYEQYF. The CDR3 DNA follows: TGCAGTGCTAGAGTGGTTATTGTGGGAGGGATCTCCTACGAGCAGTACTTC. The chain couples TRBV20-1 to TRBJ2-7, with 7 bases lining up with TRBD2. Germline CDR1 reads DFQATT; CDR2 reads SNEGSKA (reference sequence). Trimming took 1 base from V and 0 from J; bases not matched to a gene: 12. The CDR3 is made up of 17 amino acids.